Shown below are 16 T cell receptor beta chains from a single sample sequenced in a study of blood T cell repertoires in COVID-19. The method was immunoSEQ multiplex PCR; TCRdb's version includes in-frame clones alone and lacks a portion of them. The sample includes 150,000 or so clones, less than 90% seen only once; the top ten take roughly 1.2%. Source material: PBMCs or T cells enriched from blood (not recorded which). The receptor set was obtained from a human donor with acute COVID-19. The donor label of this sample is uncertain.

The rearrangement joins TRBV6-2 or TRBV6-3 to TRBJ2-7, with 9 bases fitting TRBD1. CDR1 and CDR2 from the germline V gene are MNHEY and SVGEGT. The CDR3 loop spans 15 amino acids. V lost 6 bases and J lost 6; bases outside the gene matches: 12. CDR3 amino acids: CASSPRGDRVSEQYF. CDR3 bases: TGTGCCAGCAGCCCCCGAGGGGACAGGGTTAGCGAGCAGTACTTC.

The chain combines TRBV4-3 with TRBJ2-3, with D perhaps TRBD2 (7 bases). The CDR3 loop spans 16 amino acids. The V and J ends lost 0 bases and 7 bases respectively, with 17 bases between them. Germline CDR1 reads LGHNA; CDR2 reads YSLEER. The CDR3 protein is CASSQDSAGASYTQYF. The CDR3 DNA follows: TGCGCCAGCAGCCAAGACTCCGCGGGGGCCAGTTATACGCAGTATTTT.

The J gene is TRBJ1-1, the V gene TRBV19; no reliable D call. Looked up from germline, CDR1 is LNHDA and CDR2 is SQIVND (reference sequence). V dropped 5 bases and J dropped 5 bases, with 15 bases sitting between them. The CDR3 totals 14 residues. CDR3 coding DNA: TGTGCCAGTAGTCCGTATTCGAGCGAGACTGAAGCTTTCTTT. Its translation is CASSPYSSETEAFF.

V is TRBV13 and J is TRBJ1-4; unclear D gene. Germline loops: CDR1 PRHDT, CDR2 FYEKMQ (reference sequence). The CDR3 covers 14 residues. V lost 3 bases, J lost 8 bases, and 13 bases lay in between. The CDR3: CASSFLREREKLFF. In nucleotides, the CDR3 is TGTGCCAGCAGCTTTCTGAGGGAGAGGGAAAAACTGTTTTTT.

This chain links TRBV4-3 with TRBJ1-1, with 8 positions matching TRBD1. This CDR3 spans 13 amino acids. V lost 2 bases to trimming and J lost 8 bases; unmatched junction nucleotides: 4. The germline CDR1 and CDR2 sequences are LGHNA and YSLEER. CDR3 in amino acids: CASSQSRDREAFF. CDR3 DNA sequence: TGCGCCAGCAGCCAATCCCGGGACAGGGAAGCTTTCTTT.

As regards this clone: The same CDR3 also results from other DNA sequences found in this sample. This sequence joins TRBV10-3 and TRBJ2-5, with 7 bases fitting TRBD1. CDR1 and CDR2 (germline): ENHRY, SYGVKD. The ends lost 2 bases at V and 0 bases at J; junction bases unmatched: 6. The CDR3 is 16 amino acids. DNA of the CDR3: TGTGCCATCAGTGAGGGACAGGCCCCGTACCAAGAGACCCAGTACTTC. It translates to CAISEGQAPYQETQYF.

The CDR3 DNA reads TGCGCCAGCAGCCAAGAACCTCCAGGGGGTAATGAAAAACTGTTTTTT. This translates into CASSQEPPGGNEKLFF. The chain uses TRBV4-3 and TRBJ1-4, with 7 bases aligning to TRBD1. Germline-derived CDR1 and CDR2 are LGHNA and YSLEER. With V trimmed by 0 bases and J by 4 bases, 5 bases remained unmatched. The CDR3 extends over 16 amino acids.

The rearrangement joins TRBV5-5 to TRBJ2-7; D gene ambiguous. The V gene lost 1 base and the J gene lost 0 bases, with 8 bases spanning the gap. Germline CDR1 SGHKS, CDR2 YYEKEE (reference sequence). The CDR3 runs to 14 residues. The CDR3 is CASSLQPSSYEQYF. The CDR3 bases are TGTGCCAGCAGCTTGCAACCCAGCTCCTACGAGCAGTACTTC. The complete variable domain, with remaining parts taken from reference TRBV5-5 and TRBJ2-7, reads DAGVTQSPTHLIKTRGQQVTLRCSPISGHKSVSWYQQVLGQGPQFIFQYYEKEERGRGNFPDRFSARQFPNYSSELNVNALLLGDSALYLCASSLQPSSYEQYFGPGTRLTVT.

The chain carries TRBV4-1 and TRBJ1-3; TRBD1 might be the D (6 bases). Germline-derived CDR1 and CDR2 are MGHRA and YSYEKL. The CDR3 loop spans 18 amino acids. V was pared by 0 bases and J by 3 bases, with 18 bases between. Written as DNA, the CDR3 is TGCGCCAGCAGCCAAGATGGGGGCAACGGACGGGTTGGAAACACCATATATTTT. This gives the protein CASSQDGGNGRVGNTIYF.

J is TRBJ2-1 and V is TRBV4-3, with TRBD1 matching over 8 bases. Trimming at V came to 0 bases and at J to 7 bases, leaving 8 bases not matched to a gene. This CDR3 comprises 16 residues. Germline V gene sequence: CDR1 LGHNA, CDR2 YSLEER. CDR3 nucleotides: TGCGCCAGCAGCCAAGAAGGTAAGACAGGGGATAATGAGCAGTTCTTC. The encoded protein is CASSQEGKTGDNEQFF.

This sequence joins TRBV30 and TRBJ1-1; D possibly corresponds to TRBD1 (5 bases). CDR1 and CDR2 (germline): GTSNPN, SVGIG (reference sequence). Trimming shortened V by 4 bases and J by 10 bases, and 16 bases separated the two germline ends. This CDR3 region has 12 residues. The CDR3 loop is CAWKSGGAIAFF. The CDR3, as DNA: TGTGCCTGGAAGAGCGGCGGGGCGATAGCTTTCTTT.

The V call is TRBV28, the J call TRBJ1-1; 8 nucleotides match TRBD1. This CDR3 is built from 14 residues. V lost 5 bases and J lost 4; bases outside the gene matches: 6. CDR1 is MDHEN and CDR2 is SYDVKM in the germline V gene. The CDR3 coding sequence is TGTGCCAGCAGTGTCCCCGGGACAGGCACTGAAGCTTTCTTT. This sequence encodes CASSVPGTGTEAFF.

The genes are TRBV12-3 or TRBV12-4 and TRBJ1-4, with TRBD1 as a possible D gene (6 bases). V lost 7 bases, J lost 3 bases, and 9 bases lay in between. The length of the CDR3 is 13 residues. CDR3 in amino acids: CASTRGANEKLFF. CDR3 DNA: TGTGCCAGCACCAGGGGTGCTAATGAAAAACTGTTTTTT.

The rearrangement joins TRBV4-1 to TRBJ1-2; D perhaps matches TRBD1 (6 bases). CDR3 length: 16 residues. Trimming took 1 base from V and 5 from J, leaving 17 bases between them. Germline lookup yields CDR1 MGHRA and CDR2 YSYEKL. The DNA of the CDR3 is TGCGCCAGCAGCCAAGCACAGGGTTACGACTCTTATGGCTACACCTTC. Protein product: CASSQAQGYDSYGYTF.

This clone appeared a single time. The V and J genes are TRBV3-1 (or the pseudogene TRBV3-2) and TRBJ1-2; 8 bases are shared with TRBD1. In germline, CDR1 is LGHDT, CDR2 YNNKEL (reference sequence). This CDR3 is built from 16 residues. The trim removed 4 bases at V and 3 bases at J, leaving 10 bases unmatched. The CDR3 here is CASSRRTGGGDYGYTF. DNA of the CDR3: TGTGCCAGCAGCCGTCGCACAGGGGGGGGAGACTATGGCTACACCTTC.

This clone appeared a single time. The chain is built from TRBV27 and TRBJ2-7; TRBD1 aligns across 8 bases. CDR3 length: 15 amino acids. Germline V gene sequence: CDR1 MNHEY, CDR2 SMNVEV (reference sequence). V shed 4 bases and J 0 bases; nucleotides not matched to a gene: 5. In nucleotides, the CDR3 is TGTGCCAGCAGTTGGGGACAGGCCAGCTCCTACGAGCAGTACTTC. Translation: CASSWGQASSYEQYF.